This TCR beta chain is from a study of control samples from healthy donors and cancer patients. Method: immunoSEQ multiplex PCR; TCRdb's copy keeps in-frame clones and lacks some. The sample records about 120,000 clones, about 93% being singletons. The V end was cut by 5 bases, the J end by 6 bases, with 14 bases between. CDR3 length equals 14 residues. The V gene's germline CDR1 is LNHDA and CDR2 SQIVND (reference sequence). The rearrangement links TRBV19 to TRBJ1-5, with TRBD1 as a possible D gene (5 bases). What was sequenced was PBMCs. The source is a man aged 50 or older with head and neck cancer. Here the CDR3 reads CASSGQGGTQPQHF. DNA of the CDR3: TGTGCCAGTAGTGGGCAGGGAGGGACTCAGCCCCAGCATTTT.